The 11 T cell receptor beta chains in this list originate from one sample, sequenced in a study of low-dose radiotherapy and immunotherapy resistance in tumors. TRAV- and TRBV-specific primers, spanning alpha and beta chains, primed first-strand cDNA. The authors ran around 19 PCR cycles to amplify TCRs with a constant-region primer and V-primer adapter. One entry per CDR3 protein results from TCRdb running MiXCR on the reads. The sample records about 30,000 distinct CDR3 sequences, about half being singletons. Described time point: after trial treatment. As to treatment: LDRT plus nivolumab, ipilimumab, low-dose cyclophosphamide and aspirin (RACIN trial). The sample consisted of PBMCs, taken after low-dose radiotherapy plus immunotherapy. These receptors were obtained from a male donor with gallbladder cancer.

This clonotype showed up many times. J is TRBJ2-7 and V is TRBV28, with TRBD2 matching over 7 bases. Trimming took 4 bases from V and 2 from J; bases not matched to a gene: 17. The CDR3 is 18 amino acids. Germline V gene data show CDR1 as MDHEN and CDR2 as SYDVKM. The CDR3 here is CASSSPYPRLADPYEQYF. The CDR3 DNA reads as TGTGCCAGCAGTTCCCCATACCCTAGGCTAGCGGATCCCTACGAGCAGTACTTC.

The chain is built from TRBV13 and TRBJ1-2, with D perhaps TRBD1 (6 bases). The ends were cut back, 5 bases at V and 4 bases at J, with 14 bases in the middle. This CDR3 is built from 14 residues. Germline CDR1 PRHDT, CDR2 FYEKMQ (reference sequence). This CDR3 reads CASSRGAALYGYTF. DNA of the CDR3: TGTGCCAGCAGCAGGGGGGCAGCCCTCTATGGCTACACCTTC.

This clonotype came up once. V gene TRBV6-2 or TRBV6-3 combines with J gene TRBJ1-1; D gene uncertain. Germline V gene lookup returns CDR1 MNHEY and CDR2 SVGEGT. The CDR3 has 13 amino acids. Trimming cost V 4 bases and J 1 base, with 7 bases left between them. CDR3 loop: CASSSWTNTEAFF. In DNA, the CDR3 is TGTGCCAGCAGTTCCTGGACGAACACTGAAGCTTTCTTT.

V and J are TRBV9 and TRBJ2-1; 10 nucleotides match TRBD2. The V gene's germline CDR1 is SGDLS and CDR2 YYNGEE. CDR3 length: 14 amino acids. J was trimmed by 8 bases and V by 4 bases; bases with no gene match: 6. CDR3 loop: CASSTLAGVDEQFF. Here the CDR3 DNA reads TGTGCCAGCAGCACTCTAGCGGGAGTTGATGAGCAGTTCTTC.

The CDR3 DNA follows: TGTGCCAGCAGGGGCGAAAACTATAATTCACCCCTCCACTTT. Translating gives CASRGENYNSPLHF. This chain uses TRBV27 with TRBJ1-6; D gene uncertain. CDR1 is MNHEY, CDR2 SMNVEV, per germline (reference sequence). V lost 6 bases and J lost 3, with 9 bases in between. The CDR3 covers 14 residues.

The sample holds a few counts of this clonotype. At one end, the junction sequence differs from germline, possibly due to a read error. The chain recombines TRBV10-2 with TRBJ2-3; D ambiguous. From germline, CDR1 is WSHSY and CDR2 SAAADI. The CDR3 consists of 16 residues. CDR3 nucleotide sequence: TGTGCCATCAGTGGGGTAGGGAACTCTAGCACAGATACGCAGTATTTT. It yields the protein CAISGVGNSSTDTQYF.

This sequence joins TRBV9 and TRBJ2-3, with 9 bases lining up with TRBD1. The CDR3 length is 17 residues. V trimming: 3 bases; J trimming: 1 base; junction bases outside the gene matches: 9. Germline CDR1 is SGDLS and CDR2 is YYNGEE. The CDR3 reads CASSAPMGQGRTDTQYF. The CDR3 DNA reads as TGTGCCAGCAGCGCCCCAATGGGACAGGGTCGCACAGATACGCAGTATTTT.

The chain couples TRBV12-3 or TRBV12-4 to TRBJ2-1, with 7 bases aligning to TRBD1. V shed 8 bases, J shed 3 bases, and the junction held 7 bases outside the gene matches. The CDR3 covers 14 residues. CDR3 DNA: TGTGCCAGCGGAAGACAGGGTAGCTACAATGAGCAGTTCTTC. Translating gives CASGRQGSYNEQFF.

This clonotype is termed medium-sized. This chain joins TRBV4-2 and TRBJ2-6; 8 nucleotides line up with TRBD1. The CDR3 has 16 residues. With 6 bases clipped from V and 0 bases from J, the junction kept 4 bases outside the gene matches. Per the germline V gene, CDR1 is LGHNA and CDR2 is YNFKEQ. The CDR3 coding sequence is TGTGCCAGCAGACCAGGGGGCTTCTCTGGGGCCAACGTCCTGACTTTC. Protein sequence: CASRPGGFSGANVLTF.

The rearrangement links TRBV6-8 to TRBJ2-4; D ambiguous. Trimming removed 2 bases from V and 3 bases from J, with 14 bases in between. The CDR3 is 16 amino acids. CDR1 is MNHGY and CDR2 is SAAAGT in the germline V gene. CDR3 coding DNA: TGTGCCAGCAGTTACGAATTGCGCCATATCAAAAACATTCAGTACTTC. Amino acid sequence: CASSYELRHIKNIQYF.

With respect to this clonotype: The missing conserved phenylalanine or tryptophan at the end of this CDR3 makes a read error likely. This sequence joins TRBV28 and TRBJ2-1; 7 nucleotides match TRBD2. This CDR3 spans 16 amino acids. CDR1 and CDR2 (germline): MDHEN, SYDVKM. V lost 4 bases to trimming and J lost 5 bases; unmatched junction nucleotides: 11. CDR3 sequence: CASSSFSGSTHNEQFL. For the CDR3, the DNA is TGTGCCAGCAGTTCCTTTAGCGGGTCAACCCACAATGAGCAGTTCTTA.